The present T cell receptor (beta chain) was sequenced within a study of cytomegalovirus exposure and HLA in healthy donors. Study-wide background: From HLA-typed donors, an early data release held tens of millions of unique TCRs. Overall study findings and caveats: Relative to equally common others, HLA-associated TCR beta chains showed greater clonal expansion in a later analysis. A later analysis reportedly found fewer N-insertions in an Asian-associated ancestry cluster than the roughly 670-donor mean. Accounts indicate the classifier identified cytomegalovirus status with strong specificity and sensitivity.

The study ran its PCR with 60 Vbeta and 13 Jbeta primers. Profiling relied on immunoSEQ multiplex PCR, and the TCRdb table lists in-frame clones only, not all of them. The sample shows nearly 65,000 clones, roughly two thirds of them seen only once. This clone was seen a few times. What it binds is unknown. The CDR3 loop spans 16 amino acids. The J gene is TRBJ1-6, the V gene TRBV21-1. TRBV21-1 is an annotated pseudogene. The receptor's source is a man aged 45-65 years in good health and CMV-seronegative. Sequenced input: PBMCs. As DNA, the CDR3 is TGTGCCAGCAGCAACGGGATCAAGATGGATAATTCACCCCTCCACTTT. This codes for CASSNGIKMDNSPLHF.